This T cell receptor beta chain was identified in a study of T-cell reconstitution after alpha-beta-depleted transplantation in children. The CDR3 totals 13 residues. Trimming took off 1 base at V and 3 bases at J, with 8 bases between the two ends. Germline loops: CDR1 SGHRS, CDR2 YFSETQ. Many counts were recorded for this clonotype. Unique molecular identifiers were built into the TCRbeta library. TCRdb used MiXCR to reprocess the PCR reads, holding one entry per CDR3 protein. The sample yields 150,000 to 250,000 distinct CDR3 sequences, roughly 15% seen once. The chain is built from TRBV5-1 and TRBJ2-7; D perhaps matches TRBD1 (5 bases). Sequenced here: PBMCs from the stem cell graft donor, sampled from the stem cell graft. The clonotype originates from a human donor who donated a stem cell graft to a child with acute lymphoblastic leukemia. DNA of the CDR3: TGCGCCAGCAGCTTGTCAGGGAACTACGAGCAGTACTTC. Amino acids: CASSLSGNYEQYF.